The TCR beta chain described here comes from a study of cytomegalovirus exposure and HLA in healthy donors. PCR was performed using 60 Vbeta and 13 Jbeta primers. This table comes from immunoSEQ multiplex PCR, and its TCRdb copy is limited to in-frame clones, with some not included. The sample records about 160,000 clones, approximately 75% being singletons. Trimming pared 0 bases from V and 5 bases from J, leaving 16 bases between. There are 16 residues in the CDR3. The V gene's germline CDR1 is SGDLS and CDR2 YYNGEE. General study findings and limits: In a later analysis, TCR beta V- and J-gene trimming showed a link to a missense DCLRE1C variant. Confirmation was obtained in vitro that a few CMV-associated chains are specific for CMV antigens. Common viral pathogens were later found to be apparently linked to several of the most significant clusters. From TCR beta sequences, most subjects' HLA-A and HLA-B alleles were reportedly predicted accurately.

In the case of this clone: What it recognizes is unknown.

The chain links TRBV9 to TRBJ2-3; weak D call: TRBD1 (5 bases). Material for sequencing was PBMCs. The sequence came from a man aged 25-45 years in good health and CMV-seropositive. The CDR3 loop is CASSVERLAGRDTQYF. CDR3 DNA sequence: TGTGCCAGCAGCGTAGAAAGGCTGGCAGGGCGAGATACGCAGTATTTT.